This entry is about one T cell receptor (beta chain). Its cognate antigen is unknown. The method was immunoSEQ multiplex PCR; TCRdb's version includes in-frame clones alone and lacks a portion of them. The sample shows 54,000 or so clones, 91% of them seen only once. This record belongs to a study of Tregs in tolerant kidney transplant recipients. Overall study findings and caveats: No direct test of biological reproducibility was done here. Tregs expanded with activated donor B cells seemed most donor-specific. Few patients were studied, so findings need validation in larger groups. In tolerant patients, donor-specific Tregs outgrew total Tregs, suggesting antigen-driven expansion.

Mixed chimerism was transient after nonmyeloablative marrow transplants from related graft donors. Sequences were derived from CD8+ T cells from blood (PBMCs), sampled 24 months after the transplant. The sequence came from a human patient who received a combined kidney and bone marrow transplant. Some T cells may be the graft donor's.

The CDR3 DNA follows: TGTGCCAGCAGCCTGCTAGCGGGAAATTACGAGCAGTACTTC. Translating gives CASSLLAGNYEQYF. This rearrangement joins TRBV14 to TRBJ2-7; 9 nucleotides match TRBD2. This CDR3 contains 14 residues. Germline values: CDR1 SGHDN, CDR2 FVKESK. The V segment lost 4 bases and the J segment 4 bases; nucleotides outside the gene matches: 5.